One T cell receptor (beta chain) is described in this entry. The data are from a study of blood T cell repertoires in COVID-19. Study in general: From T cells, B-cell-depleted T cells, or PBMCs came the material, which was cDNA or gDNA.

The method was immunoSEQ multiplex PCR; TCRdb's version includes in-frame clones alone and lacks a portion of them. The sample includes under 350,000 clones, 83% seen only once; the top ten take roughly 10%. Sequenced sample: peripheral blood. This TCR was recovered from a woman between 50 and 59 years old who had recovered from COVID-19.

The DNA for the CDR3 is TGCGCCAGCAGCCAAGAGGACAGCCGAACAGATACGCAGTATTTT. Protein: CASSQEDSRTDTQYF. The chain employs TRBV4-1 and TRBJ2-3; maybe TRBD1 (6 bases). In germline, CDR1 is MGHRA, CDR2 YSYEKL. Trimming left V 0 bases short and J 3 bases short, with 10 bases between. The CDR3 has 15 amino acids.